This T cell receptor (beta chain) emerged from a study of shared clonotypes between healthy human individuals. Each subset's genomic DNA was split evenly across several immunoSEQ plates. Methods used by the authors: ImmunoSEQ supplied junction-only sequences lacking quality scores, so filtering was different. The data were produced by immunoSEQ multiplex PCR, yet TCRdb's version contains in-frame clones alone and is incomplete. For V, J and clone size, that table is used; D and trimming come from the DNA. The data contain about 1.5 million clones, under 99% of them singletons. CDR1 is SGHRS, CDR2 YFSETQ, per germline. V dropped 3 bases and J dropped 8 bases, with 12 bases sitting between them. This CDR3 is 13 amino acids long.

The receptor was derived from a man in his thirties or forties in good health. The chain is built from TRBV5-1 and TRBJ2-1; no definite D call. Sequencing used naive CD4+ T cells sorted from blood. Sample subset: CD45RA+ positively selected. CDR3 DNA sequence: TGCGCCAGCAGCTCGGCCGGCCTGGATGAGCAGTTCTTC. It yields the protein CASSSAGLDEQFF.